This TCR beta chain was obtained from a study of blood T cell repertoires in COVID-19. Study-level information: COVID-19 samples from acute and convalescent phases originated in the United States, Italy and Spain. Sources were T cells, B-cell-depleted T cells, or PBMCs; the material itself was cDNA or gDNA.

The CDR3 loop spans 13 amino acids. Germline V gene data show CDR1 as MNHNS and CDR2 as SASEGT. Germline trimming cut 0 bases from V and 10 bases from J; bases unmatched to any gene: 4. How the authors handled the data: Scientists estimated how many nucleated cells there were by amplifying reference gene primers. The table came from immunoSEQ multiplex PCR; TCRdb's copy has only in-frame clones and leaves some out. V and J calls and clone size come straight from that table; D and trimming were deduced from the DNA. The repertoire has 150,000 to 180,000 clones, 84% of them found once; the top ten carry approximately 9.4%.

Sequences were obtained from peripheral blood. The sequence derives from a woman in her fifties or sixties with acute or convalescent COVID-19. This chain links TRBV6-1 with TRBJ1-1, with TRBD1 matching over 8 bases. The CDR3 nucleotides are TGTGCCAGCAGTGAAGCTACAGGGGGTAGAGCTTTCTTT. Its protein is CASSEATGGRAFF.